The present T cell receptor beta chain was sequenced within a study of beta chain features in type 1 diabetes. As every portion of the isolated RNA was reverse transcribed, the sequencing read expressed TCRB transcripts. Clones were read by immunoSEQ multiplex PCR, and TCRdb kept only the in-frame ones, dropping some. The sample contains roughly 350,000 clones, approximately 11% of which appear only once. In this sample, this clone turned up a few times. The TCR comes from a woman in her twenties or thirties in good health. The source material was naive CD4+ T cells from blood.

The CDR3 sequence is CAWSTRDRVGSGNQPQHF. For the CDR3, the DNA is TGTGCCTGGAGCACCCGGGACAGGGTGGGGTCGGGCAATCAGCCCCAGCATTTT. The chain combines TRBV30 with TRBJ1-5; 9 positions match TRBD1. The V segment lost 3 bases and the J segment 2 bases; nucleotides outside the gene matches: 14. The CDR3 consists of 18 residues. Germline V gives CDR1 GTSNPN, CDR2 SVGIG (reference sequence).